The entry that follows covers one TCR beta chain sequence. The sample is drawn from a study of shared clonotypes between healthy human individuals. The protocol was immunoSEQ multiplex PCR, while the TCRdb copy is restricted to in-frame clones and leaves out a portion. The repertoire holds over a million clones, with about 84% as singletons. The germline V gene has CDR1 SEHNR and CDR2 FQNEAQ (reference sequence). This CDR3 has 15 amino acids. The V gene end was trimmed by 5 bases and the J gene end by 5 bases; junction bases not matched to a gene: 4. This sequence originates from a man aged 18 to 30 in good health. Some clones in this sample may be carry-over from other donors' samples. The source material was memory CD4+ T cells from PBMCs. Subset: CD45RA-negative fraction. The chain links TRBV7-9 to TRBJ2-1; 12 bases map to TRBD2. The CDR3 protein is CASSRRLAGDNEQFF. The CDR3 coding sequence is TGTGCCAGCAGCCGACGACTAGCGGGAGACAATGAGCAGTTCTTC. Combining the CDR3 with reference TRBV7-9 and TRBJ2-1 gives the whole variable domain DTGVSQNPRHKITKRGQNVTFRCDPISEHNRLYWYRQTLGQGPEFLTYFQNEAQLEKSRLLSDRFSAERPKGSFSTLEIQRTEQGDSAMYLCASSRRLAGDNEQFFGPGTRLTVL.